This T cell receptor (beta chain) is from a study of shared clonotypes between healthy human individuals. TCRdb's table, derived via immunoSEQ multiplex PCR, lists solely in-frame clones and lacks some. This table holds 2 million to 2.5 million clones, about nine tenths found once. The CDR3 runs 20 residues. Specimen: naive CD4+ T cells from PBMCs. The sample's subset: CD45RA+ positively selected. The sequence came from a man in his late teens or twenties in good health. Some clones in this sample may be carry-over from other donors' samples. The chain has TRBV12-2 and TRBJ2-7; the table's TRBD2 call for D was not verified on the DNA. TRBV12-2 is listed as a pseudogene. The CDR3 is CASRLKSGLAGGPFIHEQYF. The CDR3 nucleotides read TGTGCAAGTCGCTTAAAGTCAGGGCTCGCGGGAGGGCCATTTATCCACGAGCAGTACTTC.